This is a list of T cell receptor beta chains from one sample in a study of T cells in narcolepsy. Profiled with immunoSEQ multiplex PCR; TCRdb holds only in-frame clones, not every one. The profile shows tens of thousands of clones, 70% to 85% of them singletons. The specimen sequenced was CD45RA- memory CD4+ T cells from PBMCs. The receptors originated from a human donor with narcolepsy. Both conserved end residues are part of each CDR3. Each record gives: CDR3 DNA, CDR3 protein, V gene, CDR3 length, J gene, D gene, clone size. The D gene is left open where the match is weak. Not all rows give a size; the values are once, few, many and, for expanded clones, a class.

CDR3nt: TGTGCCACCAGCAGAGGGGGACGAGGGTCGGAGGAAAAACTGTTTTTT
CDR3aa: CATSRGGRGSEEKLFF
v_gene: TRBV15
len: 16
j_gene: TRBJ1-4
d_gene: -
abundance: -

CDR3nt: TGTGCCAGCTCACCTTCCCGCTATGAAAAACTGTTTTTT
CDR3aa: CASSPSRYEKLFF
v_gene: TRBV18
len: 13
j_gene: TRBJ1-4
d_gene: -
abundance: few

CDR3nt: TGTGCCAGCAGCACACCGGCCGGGCTCGCGATTTTT
CDR3aa: CASSTPAGLAIF
v_gene: TRBV28
len: 12
j_gene: TRBJ1-4
d_gene: -
abundance: -

CDR3nt: TGTGCCAGCTCACCCCCGGGGACAGTTAGCAATCAGCCCCAGCATTTT
CDR3aa: CASSPPGTVSNQPQHF
v_gene: TRBV18
len: 16
j_gene: TRBJ1-5
d_gene: TRBD1
abundance: -

CDR3nt: TGTGCCAGCAGCGACATAGCCCACAATGAGCAGTTCTTC
CDR3aa: CASSDIAHNEQFF
v_gene: TRBV9
len: 13
j_gene: TRBJ2-1
d_gene: -
abundance: -

CDR3nt: TGCGCCAGCACCGACGGACGGTGGAACACTGAAGCTTTCTTT
CDR3aa: CASTDGRWNTEAFF
v_gene: TRBV5-1
len: 14
j_gene: TRBJ1-1
d_gene: -
abundance: -

CDR3nt: TGTGCCAGCAGTGGCCGGACAGGGGGCGTCTCCGGCAACGAGCAGTACTTC
CDR3aa: CASSGRTGGVSGNEQYF
v_gene: TRBV25-1
len: 17
j_gene: TRBJ2-7
d_gene: TRBD1
abundance: few

CDR3nt: TGTGCCACCAGAAGAGAGAGCACAGATACGCAGTATTTT
CDR3aa: CATRRESTDTQYF
v_gene: TRBV15
len: 13
j_gene: TRBJ2-3
d_gene: -
abundance: -

CDR3nt: TGCGCCAGCAGCTCCGGACAGATCCAGGTGGGGACTGAAGCTTTCTTT
CDR3aa: CASSSGQIQVGTEAFF
v_gene: TRBV5-1
len: 16
j_gene: TRBJ1-1
d_gene: -
abundance: -

CDR3nt: TGTGCCAGCAGCTTAGGGACTAGCGGGACTGAGCAGTTCTTC
CDR3aa: CASSLGTSGTEQFF
v_gene: TRBV7-7
len: 14
j_gene: TRBJ2-1
d_gene: TRBD2
abundance: -

CDR3nt: TGTGCCAGCAGTGAACTGGGTAACTATGGCTACACCTTC
CDR3aa: CASSELGNYGYTF
v_gene: TRBV2
len: 13
j_gene: TRBJ1-2
d_gene: -
abundance: -

CDR3nt: TGTGCCAGCAGTCCTAGCGGGAGCAATTACAATGAGCAGTTCTTC
CDR3aa: CASSPSGSNYNEQFF
v_gene: TRBV7-2
len: 15
j_gene: TRBJ2-1
d_gene: TRBD2
abundance: -

CDR3nt: TGTGCCAGTAGTATGCCCTATAGGGCAGGGATTATTCACGAGCAGTACTTC
CDR3aa: CASSMPYRAGIIHEQYF
v_gene: TRBV19
len: 17
j_gene: TRBJ2-7
d_gene: -
abundance: -

CDR3nt: TGCGCCAGCAGCCAAGCCCCTAGCGGGGGGGCCGGGGGCGAGCAGTACTTC
CDR3aa: CASSQAPSGGAGGEQYF
v_gene: TRBV4-3
len: 17
j_gene: TRBJ2-7
d_gene: TRBD2
abundance: -

CDR3nt: TGTGCCAGCTCACAAAGGACAGGGGAAGAGCCCCAGCATTTT
CDR3aa: CASSQRTGEEPQHF
v_gene: TRBV18
len: 14
j_gene: TRBJ1-5
d_gene: TRBD1
abundance: -

CDR3nt: TGTGCCAGCAGTCGGGGACAGGGAGGGAAGGAAAAACTGTTTTTT
CDR3aa: CASSRGQGGKEKLFF
v_gene: TRBV5-6
len: 15
j_gene: TRBJ1-4
d_gene: TRBD1
abundance: -

CDR3nt: TGTGCCTGGACTGGGTCAGGACGCCGCAATCAGCCCCAGCATTTT
CDR3aa: CAWTGSGRRNQPQHF
v_gene: TRBV30
len: 15
j_gene: TRBJ1-5
d_gene: -
abundance: -

CDR3nt: TGTGCCAGCAGTCGGGGACAGCCCCAGCATTTT
CDR3aa: CASSRGQPQHF
v_gene: TRBV6-9
len: 11
j_gene: TRBJ1-5
d_gene: -
abundance: -

CDR3nt: TGTGCCACCAGCGACGAGACAGCTCCGAGGAATGAGCAGTTCTTC
CDR3aa: CATSDETAPRNEQFF
v_gene: TRBV15
len: 15
j_gene: TRBJ2-1
d_gene: -
abundance: -

CDR3nt: TGTGCCAGCCATCCGCATGGCGCCAATCAGCCCCAGCATTTT
CDR3aa: CASHPHGANQPQHF
v_gene: TRBV27
len: 14
j_gene: TRBJ1-5
d_gene: -
abundance: -

CDR3nt: TGTGCCAGCAGTGAAAGGGCGGCGGTGGCCACAGATACGCAGTATTTT
CDR3aa: CASSERAAVATDTQYF
v_gene: TRBV25-1
len: 16
j_gene: TRBJ2-3
d_gene: -
abundance: -

CDR3nt: TGTGCCATCACCCACGACCAGCGGCAACCCCAGCATTTT
CDR3aa: CAITHDQRQPQHF
v_gene: TRBV10-3
len: 13
j_gene: TRBJ1-5
d_gene: -
abundance: -

CDR3nt: TGTGCCAGCTCCGGCGGGACTCGCGAGCAGTTCTTC
CDR3aa: CASSGGTREQFF
v_gene: TRBV9
len: 12
j_gene: TRBJ2-1
d_gene: -
abundance: -

CDR3nt: TGTGCCACACAACAGGAGTGGGGGCCCTACGAGCAGTACTTC
CDR3aa: CATQQEWGPYEQYF
v_gene: TRBV6-1
len: 14
j_gene: TRBJ2-7
d_gene: -
abundance: -

CDR3nt: TGTGCCAGCAGTTCGACGACAGGCTTCAGCACTGAAGCTTTCTTT
CDR3aa: CASSSTTGFSTEAFF
v_gene: TRBV27
len: 15
j_gene: TRBJ1-1
d_gene: -
abundance: -